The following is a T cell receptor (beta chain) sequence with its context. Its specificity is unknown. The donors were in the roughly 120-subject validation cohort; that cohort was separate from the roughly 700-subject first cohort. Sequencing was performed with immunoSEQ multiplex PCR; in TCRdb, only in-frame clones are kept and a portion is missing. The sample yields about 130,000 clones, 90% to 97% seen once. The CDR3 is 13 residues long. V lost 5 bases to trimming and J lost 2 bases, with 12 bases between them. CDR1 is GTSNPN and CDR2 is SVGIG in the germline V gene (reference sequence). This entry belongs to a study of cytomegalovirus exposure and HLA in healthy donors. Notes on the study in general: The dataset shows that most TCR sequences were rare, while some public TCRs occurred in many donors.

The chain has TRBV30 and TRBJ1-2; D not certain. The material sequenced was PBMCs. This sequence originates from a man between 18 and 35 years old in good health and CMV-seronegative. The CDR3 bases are TGTGCCTGGGATCCGCTGAGCAACTATGGCTACACCTTC. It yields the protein CAWDPLSNYGYTF.